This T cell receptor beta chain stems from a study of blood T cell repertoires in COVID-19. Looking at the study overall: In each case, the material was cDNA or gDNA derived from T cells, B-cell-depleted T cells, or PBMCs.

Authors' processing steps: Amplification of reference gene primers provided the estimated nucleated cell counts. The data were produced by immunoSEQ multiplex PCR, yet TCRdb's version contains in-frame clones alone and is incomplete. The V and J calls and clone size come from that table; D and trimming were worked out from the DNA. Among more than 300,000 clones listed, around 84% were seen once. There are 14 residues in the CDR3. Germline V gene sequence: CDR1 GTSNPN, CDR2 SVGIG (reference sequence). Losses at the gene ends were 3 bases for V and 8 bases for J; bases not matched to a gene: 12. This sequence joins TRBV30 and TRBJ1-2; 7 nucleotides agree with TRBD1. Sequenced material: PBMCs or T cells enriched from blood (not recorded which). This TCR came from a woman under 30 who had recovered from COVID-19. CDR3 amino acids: CAWRGQGPGGGYTF. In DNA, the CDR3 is TGTGCCTGGAGAGGACAAGGTCCAGGGGGAGGCTACACCTTC. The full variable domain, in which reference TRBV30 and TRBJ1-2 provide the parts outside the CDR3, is SQTIHQWPATLVQPVGSPLSLECTVEGTSNPNLYWYRQAAGRGLQLLFYSVGIGQISSEVPQNLSASRPQDRQFILSSKKLLLSDSGFYLCAWRGQGPGGGYTFGSGTRLTVV.